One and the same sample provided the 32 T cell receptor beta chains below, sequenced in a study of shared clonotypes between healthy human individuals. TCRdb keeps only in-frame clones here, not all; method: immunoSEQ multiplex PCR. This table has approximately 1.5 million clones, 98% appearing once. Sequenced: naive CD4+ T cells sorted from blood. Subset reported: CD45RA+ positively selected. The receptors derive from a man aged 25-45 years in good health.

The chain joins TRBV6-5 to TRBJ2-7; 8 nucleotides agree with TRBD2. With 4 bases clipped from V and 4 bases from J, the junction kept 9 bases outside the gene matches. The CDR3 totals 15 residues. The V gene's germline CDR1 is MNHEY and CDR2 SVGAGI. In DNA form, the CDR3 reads TGTGCCAGCAGTTCTAGTCTAGCGGGCTTATACGAGCAGTACTTC. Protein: CASSSSLAGLYEQYF.

The CDR3 bases are TGTGCTAGTGGTTTACACAGGGGAGTCTTCCTGTACGAGCAGTACTTC. Encoded protein: CASGLHRGVFLYEQYF. The chain has TRBV12-5 and TRBJ2-7, with TRBD1 matching over 7 bases. The ends lost 3 bases at V and 4 bases at J; junction bases unmatched: 12. The germline CDR1 and CDR2 sequences are LGHNT and FRNRAP. The CDR3 covers 16 residues.

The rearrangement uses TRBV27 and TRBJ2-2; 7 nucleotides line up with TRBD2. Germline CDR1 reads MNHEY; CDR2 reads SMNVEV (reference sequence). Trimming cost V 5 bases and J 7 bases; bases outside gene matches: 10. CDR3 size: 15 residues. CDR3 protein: CASSVLAGAVGELFF. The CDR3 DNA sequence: TGTGCCAGCAGTGTCCTGGCGGGAGCCGTCGGGGAGCTGTTTTTT.

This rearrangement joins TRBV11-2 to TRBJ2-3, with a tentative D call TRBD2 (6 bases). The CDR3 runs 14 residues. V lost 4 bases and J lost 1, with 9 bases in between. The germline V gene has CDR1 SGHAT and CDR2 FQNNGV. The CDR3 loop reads CASSSGLRTDTQYF. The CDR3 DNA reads TGTGCCAGCAGCTCGGGACTTCGCACAGATACGCAGTATTTT.

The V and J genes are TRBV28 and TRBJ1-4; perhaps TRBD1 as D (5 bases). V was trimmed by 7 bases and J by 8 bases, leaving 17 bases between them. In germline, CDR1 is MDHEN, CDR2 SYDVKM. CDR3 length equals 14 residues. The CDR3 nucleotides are TGTGCCAGCAAGTTTGGAGGGGAGGGCGAAAAACTGTTTTTT. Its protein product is CASKFGGEGEKLFF.

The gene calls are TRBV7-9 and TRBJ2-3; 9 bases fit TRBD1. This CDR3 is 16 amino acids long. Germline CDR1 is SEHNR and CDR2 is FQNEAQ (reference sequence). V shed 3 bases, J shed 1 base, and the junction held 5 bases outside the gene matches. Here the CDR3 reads CASSFEGQGGTDTQYF. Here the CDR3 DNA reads TGTGCCAGCAGCTTTGAGGGACAGGGAGGCACAGATACGCAGTATTTT.

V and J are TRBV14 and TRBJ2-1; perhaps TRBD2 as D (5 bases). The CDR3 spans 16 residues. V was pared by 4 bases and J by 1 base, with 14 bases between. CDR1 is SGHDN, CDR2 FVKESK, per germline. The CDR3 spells CASSPGRAGSYNEQFF. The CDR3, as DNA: TGTGCCAGCAGCCCAGGTCGGGCGGGTTCCTACAATGAGCAGTTCTTC.

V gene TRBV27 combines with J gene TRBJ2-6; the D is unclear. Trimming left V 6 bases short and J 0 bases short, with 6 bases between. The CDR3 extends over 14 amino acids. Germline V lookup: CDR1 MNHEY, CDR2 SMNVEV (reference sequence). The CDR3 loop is CASSHSSGANVLTF. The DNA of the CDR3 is TGTGCCAGCAGCCACAGCTCTGGGGCCAACGTCCTGACTTTC.

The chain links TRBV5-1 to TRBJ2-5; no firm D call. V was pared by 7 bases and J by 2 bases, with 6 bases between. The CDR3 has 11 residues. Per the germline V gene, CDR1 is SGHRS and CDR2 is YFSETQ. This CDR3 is CASARQETQYF. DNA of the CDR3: TGCGCCAGCGCGAGACAAGAGACCCAGTACTTC.

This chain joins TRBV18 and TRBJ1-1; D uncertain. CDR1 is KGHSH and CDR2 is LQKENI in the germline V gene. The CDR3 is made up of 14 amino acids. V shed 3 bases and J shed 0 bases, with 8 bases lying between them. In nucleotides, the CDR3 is TGTGCCAGCTCACCCCAGAATCTGAACACTGAAGCTTTCTTT. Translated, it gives CASSPQNLNTEAFF.

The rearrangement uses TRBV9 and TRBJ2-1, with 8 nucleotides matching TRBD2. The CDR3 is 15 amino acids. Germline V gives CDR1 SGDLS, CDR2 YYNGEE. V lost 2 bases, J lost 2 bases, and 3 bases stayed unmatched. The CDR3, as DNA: TGTGCCAGCAGCGTTCTGGGACTAGCCTACAATGAGCAGTTCTTC. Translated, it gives CASSVLGLAYNEQFF.

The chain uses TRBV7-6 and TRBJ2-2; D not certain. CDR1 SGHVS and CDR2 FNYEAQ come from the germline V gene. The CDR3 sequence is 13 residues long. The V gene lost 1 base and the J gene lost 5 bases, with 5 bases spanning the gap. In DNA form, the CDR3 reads TGTGCCAGCAGCTTAGACGGAACCGGGGAGCTGTTTTTT. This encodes CASSLDGTGELFF.

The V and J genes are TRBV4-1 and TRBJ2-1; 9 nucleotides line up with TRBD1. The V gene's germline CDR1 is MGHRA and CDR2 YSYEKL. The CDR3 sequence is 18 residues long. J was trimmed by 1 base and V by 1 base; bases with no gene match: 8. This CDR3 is CASSQASGTGISYNEQFF. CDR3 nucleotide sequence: TGCGCCAGCAGCCAAGCATCCGGGACAGGGATATCCTACAATGAGCAGTTCTTC.

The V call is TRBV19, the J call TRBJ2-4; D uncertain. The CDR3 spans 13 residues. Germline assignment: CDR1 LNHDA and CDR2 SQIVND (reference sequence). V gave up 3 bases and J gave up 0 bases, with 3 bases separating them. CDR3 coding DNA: TGTGCCAGTAGTATTCTAGCCAAAAACATTCAGTACTTC. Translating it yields CASSILAKNIQYF.

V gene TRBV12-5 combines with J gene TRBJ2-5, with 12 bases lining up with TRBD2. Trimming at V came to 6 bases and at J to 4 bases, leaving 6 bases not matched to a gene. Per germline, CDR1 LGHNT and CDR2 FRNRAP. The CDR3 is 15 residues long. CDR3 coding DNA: TGTGCTAGTGGGCGTGGACTAGCGGGAACAGAGACCCAGTACTTC. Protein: CASGRGLAGTETQYF.

CDR3 loop: CASSVRSGSSGANVLTF. CDR3 coding DNA: TGTGCCAGCAGCGTCAGGAGCGGTTCTTCTGGGGCCAACGTCCTGACTTTC. The rearrangement uses TRBV9 and TRBJ2-6; TRBD2 is a possible D gene (5 bases). CDR1 is SGDLS and CDR2 is YYNGEE in the germline V gene. The CDR3 loop spans 17 amino acids. Trimming cost V 2 bases and J 1 base, with 13 bases left between them.

CDR3 sequence (DNA): TGTGCCAGCAGTTCCTCGGGACTCCCACGAGATACGCAGTATTTT. Its translation is CASSSSGLPRDTQYF. The chain carries TRBV28 and TRBJ2-3; maybe TRBD2 (6 bases). The CDR3 loop spans 15 amino acids. The germline gives CDR1 MDHEN, CDR2 SYDVKM. The germline V and J ends were trimmed by 4 bases and 5 bases, with 16 bases remaining between them.

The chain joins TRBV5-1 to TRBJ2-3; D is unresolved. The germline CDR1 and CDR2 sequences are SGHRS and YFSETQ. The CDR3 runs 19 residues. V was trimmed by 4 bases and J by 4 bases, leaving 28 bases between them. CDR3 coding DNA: TGCGCCAGCAGCGCAAGGGCTCAGAGGAGTCTCCTTGCCCCAGATACGCAGTATTTT. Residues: CASSARAQRSLLAPDTQYF. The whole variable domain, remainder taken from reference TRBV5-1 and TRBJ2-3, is KAGVTQTPRYLIKTRGQQVTLSCSPISGHRSVSWYQQTPGQGLQFLFEYFSETQRNKGNFPGRFSGRQFSNSRSEMNVSTLELGDSALYLCASSARAQRSLLAPDTQYFGPGTRLTVL.

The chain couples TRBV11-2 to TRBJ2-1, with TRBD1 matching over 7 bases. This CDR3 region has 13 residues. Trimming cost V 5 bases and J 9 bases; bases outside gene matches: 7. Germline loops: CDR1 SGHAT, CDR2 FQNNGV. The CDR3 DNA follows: TGTGCCAGCAGCCCTGGGACAGTCGGTGAGCAGTTCTTC. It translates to CASSPGTVGEQFF.

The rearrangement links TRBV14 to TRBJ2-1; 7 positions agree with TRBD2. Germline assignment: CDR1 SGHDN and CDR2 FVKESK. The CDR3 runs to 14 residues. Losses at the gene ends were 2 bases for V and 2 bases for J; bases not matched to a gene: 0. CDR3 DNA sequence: TGTGCCAGCAGCCAAAGCGGGGCCTACAATGAGCAGTTCTTC. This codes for CASSQSGAYNEQFF.

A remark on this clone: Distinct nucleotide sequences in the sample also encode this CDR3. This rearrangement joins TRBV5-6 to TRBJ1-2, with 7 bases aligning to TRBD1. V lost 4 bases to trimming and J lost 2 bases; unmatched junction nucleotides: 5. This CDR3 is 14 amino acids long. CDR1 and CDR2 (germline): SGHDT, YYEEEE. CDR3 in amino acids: CASSPGTVNYGYTF. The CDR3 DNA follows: TGTGCCAGCAGCCCCGGGACAGTCAACTATGGCTACACCTTC.

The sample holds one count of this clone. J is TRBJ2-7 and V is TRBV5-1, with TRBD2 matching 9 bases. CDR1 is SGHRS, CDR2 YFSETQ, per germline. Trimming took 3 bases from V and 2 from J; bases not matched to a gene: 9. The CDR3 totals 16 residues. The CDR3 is CASSSLAGVGTYEQYF. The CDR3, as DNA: TGCGCCAGCAGCTCGTTAGCGGGAGTGGGGACCTACGAGCAGTACTTC.

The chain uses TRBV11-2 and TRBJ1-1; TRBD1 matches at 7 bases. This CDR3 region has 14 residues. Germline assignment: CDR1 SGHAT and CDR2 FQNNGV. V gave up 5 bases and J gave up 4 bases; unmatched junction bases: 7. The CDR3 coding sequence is TGTGCCAGCAGCCAACGGGACAGCCGCACTGAAGCTTTCTTT. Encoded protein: CASSQRDSRTEAFF.

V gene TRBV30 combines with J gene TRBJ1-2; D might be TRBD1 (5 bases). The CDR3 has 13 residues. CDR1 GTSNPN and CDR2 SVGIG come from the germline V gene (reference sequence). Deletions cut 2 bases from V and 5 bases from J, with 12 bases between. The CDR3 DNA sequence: TGTGCCTGGAGTAGGGGCGAAAAATATGGCTACACCTTC. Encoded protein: CAWSRGEKYGYTF.

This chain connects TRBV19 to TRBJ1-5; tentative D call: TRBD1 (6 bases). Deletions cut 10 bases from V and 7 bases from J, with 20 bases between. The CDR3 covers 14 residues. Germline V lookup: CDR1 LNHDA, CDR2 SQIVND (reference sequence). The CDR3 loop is CATKNQGLGQPQHF. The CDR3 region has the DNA TGTGCCACCAAAAATCAGGGGCTTGGGCAGCCCCAGCATTTT.

The chain's CDR3 is CASTQGPPGQSYGYTF. The CDR3 DNA is TGTGCCAGCACACAAGGCCCCCCGGGACAGAGCTATGGCTACACCTTC. This rearrangement joins TRBV9 to TRBJ1-2; 7 bases are shared with TRBD1. V was pared by 6 bases and J by 4 bases, with 15 bases of the junction left unmatched. Germline V gene lookup returns CDR1 SGDLS and CDR2 YYNGEE. This CDR3 contains 16 residues.

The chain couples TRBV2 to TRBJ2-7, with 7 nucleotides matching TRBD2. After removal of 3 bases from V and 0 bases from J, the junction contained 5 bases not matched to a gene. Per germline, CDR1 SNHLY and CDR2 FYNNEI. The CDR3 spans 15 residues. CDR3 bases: TGTGCCAGCAGTGACCCAGCGGGGCCCTCCTACGAGCAGTACTTC. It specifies CASSDPAGPSYEQYF.

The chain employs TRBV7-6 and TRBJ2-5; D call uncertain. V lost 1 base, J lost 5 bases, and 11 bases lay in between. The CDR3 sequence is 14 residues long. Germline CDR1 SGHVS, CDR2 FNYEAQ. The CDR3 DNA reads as TGTGCCAGCAGCTTAGGGGTGGGGTTGGAGACCCAGTACTTC. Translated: CASSLGVGLETQYF. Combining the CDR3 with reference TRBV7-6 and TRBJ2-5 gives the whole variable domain GAGVSQSPRYKVTKRGQDVALRCDPISGHVSLYWYRQALGQGPEFLTYFNYEAQQDKSGLPNDRFSAERPEGSISTLTIQRTEQRDSAMYRCASSLGVGLETQYFGPGTRLLVL.

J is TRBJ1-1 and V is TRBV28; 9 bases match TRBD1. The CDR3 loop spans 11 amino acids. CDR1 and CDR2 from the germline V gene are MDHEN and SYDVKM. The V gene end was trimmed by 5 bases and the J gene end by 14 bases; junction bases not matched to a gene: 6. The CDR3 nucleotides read TGTGCCAGCAGTAAGGGACAGGGTTACTTCTTT. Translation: CASSKGQGYFF. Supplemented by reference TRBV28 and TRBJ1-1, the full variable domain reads DVKVTQSSRYLVKRTGEKVFLECVQDMDHENMFWYRQDPGLGLRLIYFSYDVKMKEKGDIPEGYSVSREKKERFSLILESASTNQTSMYLCASSKGQGYFFGQGTRLTVV.

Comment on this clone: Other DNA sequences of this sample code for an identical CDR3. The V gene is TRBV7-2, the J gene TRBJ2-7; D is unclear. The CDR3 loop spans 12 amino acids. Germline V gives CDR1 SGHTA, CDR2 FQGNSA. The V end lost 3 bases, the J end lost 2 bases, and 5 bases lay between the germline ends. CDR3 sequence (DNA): TGTGCCAGCAGCTTGACAACCTACGAGCAGTACTTC. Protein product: CASSLTTYEQYF.

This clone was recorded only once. CDR3 nucleotides: TGTGCCAGCAGCTTAGAATGGAGCTCCTACAATGAGCAGTTCTTC. Translated, it gives CASSLEWSSYNEQFF. The rearrangement joins TRBV7-9 to TRBJ2-1, with D hard to call. Trimming shortened V by 1 base and J by 0 bases, and 7 bases separated the two germline ends. This CDR3 contains 15 residues. In germline, CDR1 is SEHNR, CDR2 FQNEAQ (reference sequence).

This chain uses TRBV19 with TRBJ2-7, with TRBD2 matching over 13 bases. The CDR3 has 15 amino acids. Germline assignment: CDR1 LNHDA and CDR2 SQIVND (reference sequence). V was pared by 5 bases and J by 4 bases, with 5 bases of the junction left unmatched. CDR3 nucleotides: TGTGCCAGTAGTGAAAAGGGACTAGCGGGATACGAGCAGTACTTC. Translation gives CASSEKGLAGYEQYF.